Listed below are T cell receptor beta chains from one sample, sequenced in a study of cytomegalovirus exposure and HLA in healthy donors. TCRdb's copy holds only in-frame clones and misses some; the assay was immunoSEQ multiplex PCR. This sample yields 120,000 to 150,000 clones, of which about four fifths are seen a single time; roughly 4.2% belongs to the top ten. Sequencing was done on a sample of PBMCs. All receptors derive from a man between 35 and 55 years old in good health and CMV-seropositive. The conserved cysteine and the conserved F or W are not part of the CDR3 here. The D gene is left open where the match is weak. Only part of the rows carry a size: once, few, many, or a class if the clone is expanded.

CDR3aa | j_gene | abundance | v_gene | d_gene
ASSGDSEQY | TRBJ2-7 | - | TRBV9 | -
AWSRTANTEAF | TRBJ1-1 | - | TRBV30 | -
ATSGQGADTQY | TRBJ2-3 | - | TRBV15 | TRBD1
ATSRSSNQPQH | TRBJ1-5 | - | TRBV15 | -
ASSFRLAGGHTDTQY | TRBJ2-3 | - | TRBV7-2 | TRBD2
ASSGRRSYEQY | TRBJ2-7 | - | TRBV6-5 | TRBD2
ASSERGTTDTQY | TRBJ2-3 | - | TRBV6-1 | -
ASSPGSGNEKLF | TRBJ1-4 | few | TRBV4-3 | -
ASSLRGDEQF | TRBJ2-1 | - | TRBV2 | -
SVAVSSGRRDTQY | TRBJ2-3 | - | TRBV29-1 | TRBD2
ASTRLTSTSTDTQY | TRBJ2-3 | - | TRBV7-7 | -
ASSVGPGAEAF | TRBJ1-1 | once | TRBV9 | -
ASSPPVRGPYNEQF | TRBJ2-1 | - | TRBV9 | TRBD1
ASSPELVTSYEQY | TRBJ2-7 | - | TRBV18 | -
ASSPNQGNVLT | TRBJ2-6 | few | TRBV18 | -
ASSSGLAGTYEQY | TRBJ2-7 | - | TRBV13 | TRBD2
ASSYSGVNEKLF | TRBJ1-4 | - | TRBV11-2 | -
ASSQGGDADTEAF | TRBJ1-1 | - | TRBV14 | -
ASGPRQESPDDT | TRBJ1-2 | - | TRBV12-5 | -
ASSPGEAF | TRBJ1-1 | - | TRBV9 | -
ASSWGQSNYGYT | TRBJ1-2 | few | TRBV7-2 | TRBD1
ASSLGQPLSTDTQY | TRBJ2-3 | few | TRBV11-3 | -
SVSPSGQVTYEQY | TRBJ2-7 | - | TRBV29-1 | TRBD1
ASSQEERDTAYNQPQH | TRBJ1-5 | - | TRBV14 | -
ASSEQGNT | TRBJ1-2 | - | TRBV6-1 | -